This T cell receptor (beta chain) was sequenced during a study of T cell changes during pregnancy in multiple sclerosis. V was clipped by 1 base and J by 0 bases; unmatched bases: 8. CDR1 and CDR2 from the germline V gene are SEHNR and FQNEAQ (reference sequence). This CDR3 is built from 17 residues. The assay was immunoSEQ multiplex PCR, and TCRdb's table has in-frame clones only and misses some. The sample lists 45,000 to 65,000 clones, over 90% seen once, with about 0.28% in the top ten. The TCR comes from a female donor with multiple sclerosis, enrolled in a pregnancy study. This material consisted of CD4+ T cells from peripheral blood mononuclear cells, taken in the second trimester of pregnancy. The chain joins TRBV7-9 to TRBJ2-7; 8 nucleotides match TRBD2. The CDR3 loop reads CASSLGPRGGLSYEQYF. CDR3 DNA sequence: TGTGCCAGCAGCTTAGGCCCCCGCGGGGGGCTCTCCTACGAGCAGTACTTC.